This TCR beta chain was recovered during a study of technical replicates of blood from a few donors. J was trimmed by 2 bases and V by 4 bases; bases with no gene match: 2. The CDR3 has 13 residues. Germline V CDR1 and CDR2: MNHNS, SASEGT. TCRdb keeps only in-frame clones here, not all; method: immunoSEQ multiplex PCR. The sample includes some 56,000 clones, about 96% of them seen just once. The TCR was taken from a human donor in good health. Some clones in this sample may be carry-over from other donors' samples. The V gene is TRBV6-1, the J gene TRBJ2-7, with 7 bases aligning to TRBD1. Material for sequencing was PBMCs. CDR3 in amino acids: CASSVGQTYEQYF. Here the CDR3 DNA reads TGTGCCAGCAGTGTGGGACAGACCTACGAGCAGTACTTC.